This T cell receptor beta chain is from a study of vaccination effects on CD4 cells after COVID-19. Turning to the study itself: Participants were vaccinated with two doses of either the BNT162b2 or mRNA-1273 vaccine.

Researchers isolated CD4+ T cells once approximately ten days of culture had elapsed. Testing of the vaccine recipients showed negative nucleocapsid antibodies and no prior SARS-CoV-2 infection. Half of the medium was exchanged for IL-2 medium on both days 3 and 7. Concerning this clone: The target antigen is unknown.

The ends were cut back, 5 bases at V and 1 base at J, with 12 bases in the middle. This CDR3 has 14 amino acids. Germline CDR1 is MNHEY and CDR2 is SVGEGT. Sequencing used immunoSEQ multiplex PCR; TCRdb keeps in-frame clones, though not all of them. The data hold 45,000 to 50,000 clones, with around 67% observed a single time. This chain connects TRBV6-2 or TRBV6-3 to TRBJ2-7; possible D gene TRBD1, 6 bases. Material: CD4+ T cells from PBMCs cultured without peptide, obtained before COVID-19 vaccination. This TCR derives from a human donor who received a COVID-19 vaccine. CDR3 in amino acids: CASSRPQGSYEQYF. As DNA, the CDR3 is TGTGCCAGCAGTCGACCGCAGGGGTCCTACGAGCAGTACTTC.